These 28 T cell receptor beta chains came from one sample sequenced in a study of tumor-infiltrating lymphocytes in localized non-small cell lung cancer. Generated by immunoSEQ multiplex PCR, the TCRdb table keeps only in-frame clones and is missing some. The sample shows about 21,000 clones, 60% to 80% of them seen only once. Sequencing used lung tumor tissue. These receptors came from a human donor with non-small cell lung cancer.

CDR3 in DNA: TGCGCCAGCAGCTTCTCTACCTTACTAGGAGAGACCCAGTACTTC. Translation gives CASSFSTLLGETQYF. The rearrangement uses TRBV5-1 and TRBJ2-5; tentatively, D is TRBD2 (5 bases). Germline V gene sequence: CDR1 SGHRS, CDR2 YFSETQ. With 2 bases removed from V and 4 bases from J, the gap between germline ends came to 15 bases. The CDR3 extends over 15 amino acids.

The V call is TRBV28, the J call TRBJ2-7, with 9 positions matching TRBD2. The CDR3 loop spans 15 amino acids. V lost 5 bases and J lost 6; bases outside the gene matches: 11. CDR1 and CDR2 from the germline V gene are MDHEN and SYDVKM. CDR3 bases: TGTGCCAGCAGTACACCCGGCGGGAGGGTTTTCGAGCAGTACTTC. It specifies CASSTPGGRVFEQYF.

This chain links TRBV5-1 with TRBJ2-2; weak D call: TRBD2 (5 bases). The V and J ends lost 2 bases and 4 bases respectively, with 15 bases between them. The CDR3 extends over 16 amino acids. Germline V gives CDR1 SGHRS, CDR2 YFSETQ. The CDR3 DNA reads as TGCGCCAGCAGCTTTGAGGGTTTCTCTGGCACCGGGGAGCTGTTTTTT. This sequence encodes CASSFEGFSGTGELFF.

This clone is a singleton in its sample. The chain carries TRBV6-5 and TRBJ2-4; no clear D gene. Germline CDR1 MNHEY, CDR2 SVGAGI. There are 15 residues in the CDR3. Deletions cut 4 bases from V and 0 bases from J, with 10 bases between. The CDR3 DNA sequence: TGTGCCAGCAGTTCCCCGGCTTTAGCCAAAAACATTCAGTACTTC. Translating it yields CASSSPALAKNIQYF.

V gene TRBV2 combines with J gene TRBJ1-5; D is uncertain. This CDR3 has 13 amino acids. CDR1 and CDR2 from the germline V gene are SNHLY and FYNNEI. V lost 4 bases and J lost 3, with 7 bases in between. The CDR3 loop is CASSAQDNQPQHF. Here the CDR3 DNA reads TGTGCCAGCAGTGCCCAGGACAATCAGCCCCAGCATTTT.

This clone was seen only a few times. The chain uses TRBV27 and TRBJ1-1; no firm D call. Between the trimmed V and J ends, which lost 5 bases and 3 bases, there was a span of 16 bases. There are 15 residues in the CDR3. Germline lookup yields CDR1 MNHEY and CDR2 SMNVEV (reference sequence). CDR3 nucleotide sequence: TGTGCCAGCAGTCGAAAACCGGACGGATACACTGAAGCTTTCTTT. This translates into CASSRKPDGYTEAFF.

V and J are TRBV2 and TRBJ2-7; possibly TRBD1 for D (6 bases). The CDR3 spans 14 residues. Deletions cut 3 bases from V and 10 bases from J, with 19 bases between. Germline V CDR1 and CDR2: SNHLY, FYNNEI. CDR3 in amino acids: CASSDWQGLTNQYF. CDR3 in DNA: TGTGCCAGCAGTGATTGGCAGGGGCTAACAAATCAGTACTTC.

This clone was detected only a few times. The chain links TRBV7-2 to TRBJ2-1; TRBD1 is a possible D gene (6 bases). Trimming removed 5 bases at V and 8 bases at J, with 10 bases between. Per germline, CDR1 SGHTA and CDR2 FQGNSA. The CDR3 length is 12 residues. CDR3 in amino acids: CASSPQGDEQFF. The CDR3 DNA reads TGTGCCAGCAGCCCACAGGGAGATGAGCAGTTCTTC.

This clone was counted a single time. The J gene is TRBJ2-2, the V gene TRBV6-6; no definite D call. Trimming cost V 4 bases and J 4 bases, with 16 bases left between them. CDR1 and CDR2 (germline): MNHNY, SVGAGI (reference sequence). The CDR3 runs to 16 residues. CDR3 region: CASSSLDIRSTGELFF. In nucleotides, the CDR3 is TGTGCCAGCAGTTCCCTCGACATCCGATCCACCGGGGAGCTGTTTTTT.

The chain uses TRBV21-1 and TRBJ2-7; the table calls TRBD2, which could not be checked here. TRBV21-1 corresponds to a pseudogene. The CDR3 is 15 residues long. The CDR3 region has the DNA TGTGCCAGCAGCACAAGACTAGCGGGCCGCCTAGAGCAGTACTTC. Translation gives CASSTRLAGRLEQYF.

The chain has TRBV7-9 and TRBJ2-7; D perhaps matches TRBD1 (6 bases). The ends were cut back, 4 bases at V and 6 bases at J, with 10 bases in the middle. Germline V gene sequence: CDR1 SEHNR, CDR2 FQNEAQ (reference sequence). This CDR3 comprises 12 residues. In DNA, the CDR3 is TGTGCCAGCAGCTCCCAAGGGGGCGAGCAGTACTTC. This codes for CASSSQGGEQYF.

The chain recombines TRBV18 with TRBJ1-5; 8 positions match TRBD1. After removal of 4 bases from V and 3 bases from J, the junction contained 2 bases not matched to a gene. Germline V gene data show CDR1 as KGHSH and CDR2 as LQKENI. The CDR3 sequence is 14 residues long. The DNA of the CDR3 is TGTGCCAGCTCACGGGACAGGAACAATCAGCCCCAGCATTTT. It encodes CASSRDRNNQPQHF.

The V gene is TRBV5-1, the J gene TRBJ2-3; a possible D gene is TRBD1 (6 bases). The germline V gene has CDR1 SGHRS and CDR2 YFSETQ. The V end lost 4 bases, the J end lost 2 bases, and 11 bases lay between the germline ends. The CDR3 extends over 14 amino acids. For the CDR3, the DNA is TGCGCCAGCAGCGGGGGACATCCCACAGATACGCAGTATTTT. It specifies CASSGGHPTDTQYF.

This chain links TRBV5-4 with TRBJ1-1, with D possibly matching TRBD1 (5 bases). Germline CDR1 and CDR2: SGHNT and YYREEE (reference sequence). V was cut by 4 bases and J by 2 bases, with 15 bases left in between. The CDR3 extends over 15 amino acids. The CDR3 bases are TGTGCCAGCAGCCAAGTGCCAGGGCAAAACACTGAAGCTTTCTTT. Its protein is CASSQVPGQNTEAFF.

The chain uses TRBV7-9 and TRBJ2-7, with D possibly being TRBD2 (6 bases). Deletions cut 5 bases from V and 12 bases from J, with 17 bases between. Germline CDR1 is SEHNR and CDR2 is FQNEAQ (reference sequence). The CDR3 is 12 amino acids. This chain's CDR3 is CASSPQDGLWYF. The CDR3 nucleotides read TGTGCCAGCAGCCCCCAGGACGGACTATGGTACTTC.

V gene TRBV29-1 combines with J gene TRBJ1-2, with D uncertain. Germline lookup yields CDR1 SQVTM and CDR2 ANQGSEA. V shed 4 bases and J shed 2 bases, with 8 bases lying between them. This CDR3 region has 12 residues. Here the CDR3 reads CSVAAGNYGYTF. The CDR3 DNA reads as TGCAGCGTTGCCGCCGGAAACTATGGCTACACCTTC. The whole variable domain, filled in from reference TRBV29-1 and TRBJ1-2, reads SAVISQKPSRDICQRGTSLTIQCQVDSQVTMMFWYRQQPGQSLTLIATANQGSEATYESGFVIDKFPISRPNLTFSTLTVSNMSPEDSSIYLCSVAAGNYGYTFGSGTRLTVV.

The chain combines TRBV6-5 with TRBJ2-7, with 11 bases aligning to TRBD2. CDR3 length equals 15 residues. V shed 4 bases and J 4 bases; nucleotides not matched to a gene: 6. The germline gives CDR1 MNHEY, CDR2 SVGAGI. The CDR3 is CASSSSGLAVYEQYF. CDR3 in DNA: TGTGCCAGCAGTTCCTCGGGACTAGCGGTTTACGAGCAGTACTTC.

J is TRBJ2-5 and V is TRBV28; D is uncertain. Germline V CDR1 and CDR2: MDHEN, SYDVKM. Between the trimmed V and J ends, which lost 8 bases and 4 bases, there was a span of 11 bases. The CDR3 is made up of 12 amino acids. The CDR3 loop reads CASARIGETQYF. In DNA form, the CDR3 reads TGTGCCAGCGCAAGGATTGGAGAGACCCAGTACTTC.

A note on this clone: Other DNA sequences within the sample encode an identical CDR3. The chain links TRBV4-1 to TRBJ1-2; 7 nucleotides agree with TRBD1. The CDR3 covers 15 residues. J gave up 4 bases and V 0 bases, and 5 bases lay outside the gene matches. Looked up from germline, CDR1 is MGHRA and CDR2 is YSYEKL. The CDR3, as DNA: TGCGCCAGCAGCCAAGATAACAGGGGATTCTATGGCTACACCTTC. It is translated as CASSQDNRGFYGYTF.

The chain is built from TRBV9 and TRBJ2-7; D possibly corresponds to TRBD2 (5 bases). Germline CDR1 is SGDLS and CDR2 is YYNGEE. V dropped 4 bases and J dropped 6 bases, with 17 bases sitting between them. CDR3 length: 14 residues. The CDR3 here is CASSPRLNAGEQYF. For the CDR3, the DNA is TGTGCCAGCAGCCCCCGCCTTAACGCGGGCGAGCAGTACTTC.

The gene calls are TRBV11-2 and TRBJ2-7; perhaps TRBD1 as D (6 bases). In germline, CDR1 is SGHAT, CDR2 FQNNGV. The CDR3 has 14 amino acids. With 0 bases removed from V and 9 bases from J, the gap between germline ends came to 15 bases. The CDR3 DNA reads TGTGCCAGCAGCTTAGAGAGGACACAGGGTGGGCAGTACTTC. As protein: CASSLERTQGGQYF.

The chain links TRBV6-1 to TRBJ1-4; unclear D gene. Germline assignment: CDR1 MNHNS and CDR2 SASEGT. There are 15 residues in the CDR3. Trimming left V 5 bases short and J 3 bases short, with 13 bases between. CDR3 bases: TGTGCCAGCAGTTTATTAGCCCCACCTAATGAAAAACTGTTTTTT. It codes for CASSLLAPPNEKLFF.

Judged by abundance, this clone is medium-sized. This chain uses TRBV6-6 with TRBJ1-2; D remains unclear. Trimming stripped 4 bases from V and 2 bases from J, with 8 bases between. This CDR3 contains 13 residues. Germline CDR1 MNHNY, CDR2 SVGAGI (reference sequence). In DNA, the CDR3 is TGTGCCAGCAGTTTCAGCAGCAACTATGGCTACACCTTC. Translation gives CASSFSSNYGYTF.

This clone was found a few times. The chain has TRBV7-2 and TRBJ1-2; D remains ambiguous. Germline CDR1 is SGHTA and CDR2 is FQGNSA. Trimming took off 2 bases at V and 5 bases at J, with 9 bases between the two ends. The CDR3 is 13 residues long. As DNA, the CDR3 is TGTGCCAGCAGCTTAAGGAGGAGATATGGCTACACCTTC. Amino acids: CASSLRRRYGYTF.

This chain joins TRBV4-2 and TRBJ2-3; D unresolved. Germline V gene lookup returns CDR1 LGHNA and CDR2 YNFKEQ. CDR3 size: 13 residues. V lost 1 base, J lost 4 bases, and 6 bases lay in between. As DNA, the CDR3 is TGTGCCAGCAGCCAAGTGTTGGCAGATACGCAGTATTTT. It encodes CASSQVLADTQYF.

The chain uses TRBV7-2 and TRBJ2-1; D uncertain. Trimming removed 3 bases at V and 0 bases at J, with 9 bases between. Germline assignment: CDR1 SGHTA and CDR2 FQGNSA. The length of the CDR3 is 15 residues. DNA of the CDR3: TGTGCCAGCAGCTTTGCGCTTAGCTCCTACAATGAGCAGTTCTTC. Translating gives CASSFALSSYNEQFF.

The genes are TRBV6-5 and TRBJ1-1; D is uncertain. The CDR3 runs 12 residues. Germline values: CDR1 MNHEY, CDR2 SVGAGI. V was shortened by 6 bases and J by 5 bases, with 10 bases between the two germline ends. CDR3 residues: CASRSGGTEAFF. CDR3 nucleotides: TGTGCCAGCAGATCAGGTGGTACTGAAGCTTTCTTT.

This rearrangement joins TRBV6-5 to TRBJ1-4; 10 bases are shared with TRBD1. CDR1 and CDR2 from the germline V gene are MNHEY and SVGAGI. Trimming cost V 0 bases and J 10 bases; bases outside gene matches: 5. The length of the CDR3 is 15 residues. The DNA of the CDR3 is TGTGCCAGCAGTTACTCGGGACAGGGGATTGGAAAACTGTTTTTT. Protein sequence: CASSYSGQGIGKLFF.